The sequence of this TCR beta chain was determined in a study of a mutant IDH1 vaccine in newly diagnosed glioma. Overall study: The initiation of vaccination occurred 4-6 weeks after radiotherapy alone, or with temozolomide cycles. Patients arrived already treated with radiotherapy, temozolomide, or both, most having had both.

The method was immunoSEQ multiplex PCR; TCRdb's version includes in-frame clones alone and lacks a portion of them. The sample carries around 32,000 clones, approximately 86% recorded once. Germline-derived CDR1 and CDR2 are SNHLY and FYNNEI. This CDR3 has 15 amino acids. Study results and caveats: Immune responses induced by the vaccine were seen in 93.3% of patients, spanning multiple MHC alleles.

Stated time point: week 5, during vaccination. Each vaccine dose was 300 ug of mutant IDH1 20-mer peptide, with topical imiquimod. There were new WHO grade 3 or 4 astrocytomas in the donors, and these were IDH1-mutant and ATRX-lost. This clone has more than one count but fewer than ten. As yet, its antigen is unknown. One end of the junction does not line up with germline, which may come from a read error. Source: peripheral blood mononuclear cells (PBMCs), taken from a glioma patient whose treatment included an IDH1 peptide vaccine. This sequence was found in a woman aged 40 to 50 with glioma. Some clones in this sample may be carry-over from other donors' samples. V usage is TRBV2 and J usage is TRBJ1-1, with D maybe TRBD1 (6 bases). The CDR3 DNA is TGTGCCAGCAGGGAAGGGCGAGGGGGAAACACTGAAGCTTTCTTT. Translation: CASREGRGGNTEAFF.